The 5 T cell receptor beta chains listed next were all sequenced from one sample in a study of blood T cell repertoires in COVID-19. Assay used: immunoSEQ multiplex PCR; TCRdb lists only in-frame clones, some missing. This table has 88,000 or so clones, approximately 85% appearing once. The sample taken for sequencing was peripheral blood. These receptors came from a man in his sixties with acute or convalescent COVID-19.

This clone came up once. This chain connects TRBV18 to TRBJ1-5, with TRBD1 identical over 8 bases. The germline V gene has CDR1 KGHSH and CDR2 LQKENI. V lost 3 bases, J lost 6 bases, and 4 bases stayed unmatched. CDR3 length: 14 amino acids. The CDR3 DNA reads TGTGCCAGCTCACCGGACAGGGCGAGTCAGCCCCAGCATTTT. The encoded protein is CASSPDRASQPQHF.

The CDR3 region is CASSPRTGHLRREQYF. Here the CDR3 DNA reads TGTGCCAGCAGCCCCCGGACAGGGCATCTCCGCCGCGAGCAGTACTTC. The chain is built from TRBV9 and TRBJ2-7; 8 bases fit TRBD1. The V segment lost 4 bases and the J segment 6 bases; nucleotides outside the gene matches: 15. The CDR3 covers 16 residues. Germline-derived CDR1 and CDR2 are SGDLS and YYNGEE.

V gene TRBV19 combines with J gene TRBJ2-7; 7 bases agree with TRBD2. The J segment lost 4 bases and the V segment lost 6 bases, leaving 12 bases of the junction unmatched. The CDR3 is made up of 15 amino acids. Looked up from germline, CDR1 is LNHDA and CDR2 is SQIVND (reference sequence). This chain's CDR3 is CASSPGGGFLYEQYF. The CDR3 DNA reads as TGTGCCAGTAGCCCCGGCGGGGGTTTCTTGTACGAGCAGTACTTC.

The chain has TRBV10-2 and TRBJ2-5, with TRBD2 identical over 8 bases. Germline-derived CDR1 and CDR2 are WSHSY and SAAADI. The CDR3 length is 13 residues. V shed 4 bases, J shed 7 bases, and the junction held 5 bases outside the gene matches. The CDR3 nucleotides are TGCGCCAGCAGTGTCGGGGGGGAAGGGACCCAGTACTTC. This gives the protein CASSVGGEGTQYF.

This chain links TRBV10-3 with TRBJ2-2, with D hard to call. The germline CDR1 and CDR2 sequences are ENHRY and SYGVKD. V lost 1 base to trimming and J lost 4 bases, with 4 bases between them. The CDR3 is 13 residues long. The CDR3 bases are TGTGCCATCAGTGAGTACAGCACCGGGGAGCTGTTTTTT. This gives the protein CAISEYSTGELFF.